The clone carrying this T cell receptor beta chain has only a few counts. Its antigen is not identified. For the second PCR, which ran for about 6 to 12 cycles, a sample-barcoded 5' primer and a J-beta primer mix were used. Every sample gave at least 2.5 million paired-end reads containing CDR3. TCRdb re-called the 5' RACE reads through MiXCR, storing one row per CDR3 protein. Of 700,000 or so distinct CDR3 sequences in the sample, about 43% were seen once. This entry belongs to a study of blood T cells in healthy people across ages. The study's findings and limits: The long-lived group displayed more naive CD4+ cells, plus higher diversity, than the aged donors did.

This receptor was obtained from a man at least 80 years old in good health. Source material: blood.

The CDR3 sequence is CASSPIRQAGDTEAFF. DNA for the CDR3: TGTGCCAGCAGTCCCATTCGACAGGCGGGGGACACTGAAGCTTTCTTT. The J gene is TRBJ1-1, the V gene TRBV12-3 or TRBV12-4; tentative D call: TRBD1 (6 bases). The CDR3 is 16 amino acids. Trimming shortened V by 5 bases and J by 3 bases, and 19 bases separated the two germline ends.